These 6 T cell receptor beta chains came from one sample sequenced in a study of post-analysis software for immune sequencing data. Researchers reported that TCR beta cDNA libraries carried unique molecular identifiers. Using its own MiXCR run on the PCR reads, TCRdb lists one record per CDR3 protein. The table records about 680,000 distinct CDR3 sequences, around 64% of them present only once. Regarding the study as a whole: Compared with controls, patients had more of roughly five TRBV segments, including TRBV5-6, TRBV5-1 and TRBV20-1.

Antigens of these TCRs are unknown. The sample taken for sequencing was blood. The receptors shown here come from a girl aged 2-10 years with multiple sclerosis.

This chain uses TRBV5-1 with TRBJ1-1; the D gene is possibly TRBD1 (5 bases). Germline-derived CDR1 and CDR2 are SGHRS and YFSETQ. The CDR3 is 13 amino acids. V lost 4 bases to trimming and J lost 1 base, with 8 bases between them. CDR3 DNA sequence: TGCGCCAGCAGCGGGGCGCCGAACACTGAAGCTTTCTTT. Translated: CASSGAPNTEAFF. The variable domain in full, with the rest retrieved from reference TRBV5-1 and TRBJ1-1, is KAGVTQTPRYLIKTRGQQVTLSCSPISGHRSVSWYQQTPGQGLQFLFEYFSETQRNKGNFPGRFSGRQFSNSRSEMNVSTLELGDSALYLCASSGAPNTEAFFGQGTRLTVV.

The rearrangement links TRBV29-1 to TRBJ2-1; either TRBD1 or TRBD2 may fit D (5 bases each). V dropped 2 bases and J dropped 8 bases, with 19 bases sitting between them. CDR3 length: 15 amino acids. Per the germline V gene, CDR1 is SQVTM and CDR2 is ANQGSEA. CDR3 in amino acids: CSVETGVRGNYEQFF. In nucleotides, the CDR3 is TGCAGCGTTGAAACAGGCGTCCGAGGGAATTATGAGCAGTTCTTC.

The chain joins TRBV4-2 to TRBJ1-2; D not resolved. With 0 bases removed from V and 7 bases from J, the gap between germline ends came to 9 bases. CDR1 LGHNA and CDR2 YNFKEQ come from the germline V gene. CDR3 size: 13 residues. DNA for the CDR3: TGTGCCAGCAGCCAAGATCGGGTGGGTGGCTACACCTTC. Translating it yields CASSQDRVGGYTF.

This chain uses TRBV6-2 or TRBV6-3 with TRBJ1-6; TRBD1 matches 7 bases. Unmatched junction bases numbered 6, after V lost 4 bases and J lost 6 bases. The length of the CDR3 is 15 residues. Germline values: CDR1 MNHEY, CDR2 SVGEGT. CDR3 nucleotide sequence: TGTGCCAGCAGTTTCCCGAGACAGGGTAATTCACCCCTCCACTTT. Protein: CASSFPRQGNSPLHF.

The chain recombines TRBV7-2 with TRBJ2-1, with TRBD2 identical over 15 bases. The CDR3 is made up of 19 amino acids. Germline-derived CDR1 and CDR2 are SGHTA and FQGNSA. Trimming at V came to 1 base and at J to 0 bases, leaving 4 bases not matched to a gene. The CDR3 loop reads CASSLEGTSGRSSYNEQFF. The CDR3 region has the DNA TGTGCCAGCAGCTTAGAGGGGACTAGCGGGAGGAGCTCCTACAATGAGCAGTTCTTC.

This rearrangement joins TRBV7-9 to TRBJ1-2; 8 bases map to TRBD1. Germline lookup yields CDR1 SEHNR and CDR2 FQNEAQ (reference sequence). The length of the CDR3 is 17 residues. The trim removed 6 bases at V and 0 bases at J, leaving 12 bases unmatched. The CDR3 loop reads CASRRSGQELTNYGYTF. The DNA of the CDR3 is TGTGCCAGCAGGCGTTCGGGACAGGAACTAACTAACTATGGCTACACCTTC. Together with reference TRBV7-9 and TRBJ1-2, the CDR3 gives the full variable domain: DTGVSQNPRHKITKRGQNVTFRCDPISEHNRLYWYRQTLGQGPEFLTYFQNEAQLEKSRLLSDRFSAERPKGSFSTLEIQRTEQGDSAMYLCASRRSGQELTNYGYTFGSGTRLTVV.